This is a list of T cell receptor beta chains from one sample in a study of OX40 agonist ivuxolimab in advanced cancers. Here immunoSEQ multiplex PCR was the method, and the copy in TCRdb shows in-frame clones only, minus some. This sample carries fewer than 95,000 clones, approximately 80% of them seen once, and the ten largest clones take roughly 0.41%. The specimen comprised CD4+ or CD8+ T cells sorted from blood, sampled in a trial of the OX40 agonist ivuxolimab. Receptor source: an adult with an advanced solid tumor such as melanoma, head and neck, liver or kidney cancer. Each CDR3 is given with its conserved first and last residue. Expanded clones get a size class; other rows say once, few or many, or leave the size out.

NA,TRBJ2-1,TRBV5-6,CASSIQGYEQFF
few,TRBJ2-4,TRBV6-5,CASSYEYRTSGDIQYF
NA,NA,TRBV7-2,CASSGSRDNYEQYF
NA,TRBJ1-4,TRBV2,CASSEGRTNEKLFF
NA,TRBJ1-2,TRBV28,CASSPTRGTLANYGYTF
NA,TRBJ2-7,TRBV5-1,CASSLGGDRVRVRAYEQYF
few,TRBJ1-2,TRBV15,CATSRSKAEGYTF
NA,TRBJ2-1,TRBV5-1,CASSLSDYPYNEQFF
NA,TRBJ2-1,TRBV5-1,CASSLVAGPNNEQFF
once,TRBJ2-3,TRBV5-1,CASSPGTSGSGTDTQYF
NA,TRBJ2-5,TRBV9,CASSFSAGGQETQYF
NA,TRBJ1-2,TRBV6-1,CASSTTSEGYGYTF
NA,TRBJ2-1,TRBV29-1,CSVGGDGKSSYNEQFF
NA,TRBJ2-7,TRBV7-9,CASSYLTGGYEQYF
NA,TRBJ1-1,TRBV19,CASSIGGRGFGGAFF
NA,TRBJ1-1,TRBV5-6,CASSLGAVVNTEAFF
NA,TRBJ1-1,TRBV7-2,CASSLGVHRGTEAFF
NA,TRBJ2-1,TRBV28,CASSFGGRDYNEQFF
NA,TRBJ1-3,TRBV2,CASRRKVESGNTIYF
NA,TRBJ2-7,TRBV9,CASSPIGLAGYEQYF
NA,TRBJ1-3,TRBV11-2,CASSPRQGRAGENTIYF
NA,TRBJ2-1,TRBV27,CASSLSQSSIVYEQFF
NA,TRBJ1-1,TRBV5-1,CASSYPGQEAFF
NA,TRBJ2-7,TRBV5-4,CASSFALGTSGSYEQYF
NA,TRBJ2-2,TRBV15,CATSTAGGFTGELFF
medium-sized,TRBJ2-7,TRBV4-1,CASSLGGSGAYEQYF
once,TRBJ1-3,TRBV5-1,CASSLTGAGNTIYF
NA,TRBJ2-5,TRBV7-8,CASSQRDREETQYF
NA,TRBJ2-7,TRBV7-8,CASSTRPRGTYEQYF
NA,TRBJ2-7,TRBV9,CASSPRLAETSGQYF
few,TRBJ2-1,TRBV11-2,CASSEWPNEQFF
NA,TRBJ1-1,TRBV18,CASSLGKVTEAFF
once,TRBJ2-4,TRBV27,CASSLEGARGNIQYF
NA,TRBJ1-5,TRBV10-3,CAISASIDQPQHF
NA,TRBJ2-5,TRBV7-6,CASSLAGGRGETQYF
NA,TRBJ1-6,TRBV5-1,CASSLGAAGTPLHF
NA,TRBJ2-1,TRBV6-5,CASSSRLAGSYNEQFF
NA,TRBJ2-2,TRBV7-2,CASSNPRGSGIGELFF
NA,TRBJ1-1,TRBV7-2,CASSRQGNTEAFF
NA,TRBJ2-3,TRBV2,CASSWDRALADTQYF
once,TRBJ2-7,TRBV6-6,CASSSSGLAGYEQYF
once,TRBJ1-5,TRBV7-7,CASSLVPRQENNSNQPQHF
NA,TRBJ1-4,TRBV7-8,CASSLAGQLNEKLFF
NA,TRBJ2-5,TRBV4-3,CASSLWGDSIQETQYF
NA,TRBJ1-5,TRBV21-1,CASSMGGDQPQHF
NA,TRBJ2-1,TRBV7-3,CASSPGATRLNNEQFF
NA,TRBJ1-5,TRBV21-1,CASRQQATYPQHF
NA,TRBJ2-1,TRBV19,CASSPKPGLSYNEQFF
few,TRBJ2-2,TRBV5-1,CASSLGSSGSTGELFF
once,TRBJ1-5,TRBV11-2,CASSSLRGANQPQHF
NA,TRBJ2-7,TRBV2,CASAYGQGEQYF
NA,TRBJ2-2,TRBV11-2,CASSSPSTGGRELFF
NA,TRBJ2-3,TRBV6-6,CASMGGQGLADTQYF
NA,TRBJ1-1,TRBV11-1,CASSRVFGGNTEAFF
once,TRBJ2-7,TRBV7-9,CASSRRIAYEQYF
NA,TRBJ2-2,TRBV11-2,CASSYRYRESDTGELFF
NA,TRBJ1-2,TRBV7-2,CASSPRQAVYGYTF